The 20 T cell receptor beta chains given below trace back to one sample, sequenced in a study of blood T cell repertoires in COVID-19. Profiling relied on immunoSEQ multiplex PCR, and the TCRdb table lists in-frame clones only, not all of them. The data contain roughly 250,000 clones, 88% of them singletons. The sample consisted of PBMCs or T cells enriched from blood (not recorded which). The receptor set was obtained from a woman aged 45-65 years who had recovered from COVID-19.

The rearrangement links TRBV9 to TRBJ2-1; 9 nucleotides agree with TRBD2. Germline CDR1 and CDR2: SGDLS and YYNGEE. The ends lost 0 bases at V and 7 bases at J; junction bases unmatched: 11. The CDR3 is 17 residues long. The CDR3: CASSVASGSGSGNEQFF. The CDR3 coding sequence is TGTGCCAGCAGCGTAGCGAGCGGTAGCGGGAGCGGTAATGAGCAGTTCTTC.

The genes are TRBV4-1 and TRBJ2-1; D might be TRBD2 (6 bases). Germline V CDR1 and CDR2: MGHRA, YSYEKL. The CDR3 contains 16 residues. Trimming took 8 bases from V and 2 from J, leaving 19 bases between them. CDR3 in DNA: TGCGCCAGCGCTTTCGGGGAACGGGAGCCCTACAATGAGCAGTTCTTC. It translates to CASAFGEREPYNEQFF.

This chain uses TRBV19 with TRBJ2-7; TRBD2 matches 8 bases. Trimming cost V 5 bases and J 4 bases; bases outside gene matches: 10. The CDR3 loop spans 15 amino acids. Germline CDR1 is LNHDA and CDR2 is SQIVND (reference sequence). CDR3 sequence reads: CASSASGGGLYEQYF. CDR3 coding DNA: TGTGCCAGTAGTGCCTCGGGAGGGGGTTTATACGAGCAGTACTTC.

A word on this clone: An end of the junction does not agree with germline; a read error may underlie this. This chain connects TRBV6-1 to TRBJ2-3; the match to TRBD2 covers 8 bases. Germline V CDR1 and CDR2: MNHNS, SASEGT. This CDR3 contains 13 residues. CDR3 sequence: CASSKAGVDTQYF. In nucleotides, the CDR3 is TGTGCCAGCAGTAAAGCGGGAGTGGATACGCAGTATTTT.

The chain carries TRBV18 and TRBJ2-2, with D perhaps TRBD1 (6 bases). This CDR3 has 15 residues. In germline, CDR1 is KGHSH, CDR2 LQKENI. Between the trimmed V and J ends, which lost 5 bases and 2 bases, there was a span of 12 bases. The CDR3 sequence: CASSERTANTGELFF. The CDR3 nucleotides read TGTGCCAGCTCAGAGAGGACAGCAAACACCGGGGAGCTGTTTTTT.

The V and J genes are TRBV21-1 and TRBJ1-5. TRBV21-1 constitutes a pseudogene. This CDR3 is built from 17 residues. In DNA form, the CDR3 reads TGTGCCAGCAGCTTCCGACGGAGGGTAGGGCGGAATCAGCCCCAGCATTTT. Residues: CASSFRRRVGRNQPQHF.

A single count supports this clone. The gene calls are TRBV28 and TRBJ1-2; the match to TRBD1 covers 7 bases. This CDR3 region has 13 residues. CDR1 MDHEN and CDR2 SYDVKM come from the germline V gene. J gave up 0 bases and V 9 bases, and 4 bases lay outside the gene matches. DNA of the CDR3: TGTGCCAGTCGGGACAGCTCTAACTATGGCTACACCTTC. This gives the protein CASRDSSNYGYTF.

Here the CDR3 DNA reads TGTGCCAGCTCACCACAGGCGGACTCTGGAAACACCATATATTTT. Translation: CASSPQADSGNTIYF. V gene TRBV18 combines with J gene TRBJ1-3; D is undetermined. CDR1 is KGHSH, CDR2 LQKENI, per germline. V lost 1 base, J lost 0 bases, and 7 bases lay in between. The CDR3 spans 15 residues.

The chain employs TRBV19 and TRBJ2-2; D is possibly TRBD1 (5 bases). The CDR3 consists of 16 residues. The V gene lost 3 bases and the J gene lost 0 bases, with 11 bases spanning the gap. Germline assignment: CDR1 LNHDA and CDR2 SQIVND (reference sequence). The CDR3 here is CASSMNGAANTGELFF. CDR3 sequence (DNA): TGTGCCAGTAGTATGAATGGGGCAGCGAACACCGGGGAGCTGTTTTTT.

The CDR3 nucleotides read TGTGCCAGCAGCTTATTCCAGACTAATGAAAAACTGTTTTTT. It encodes CASSLFQTNEKLFF. The chain employs TRBV7-2 and TRBJ1-4, with no clear D. Germline values: CDR1 SGHTA, CDR2 FQGNSA. This CDR3 is 14 amino acids long. V lost 2 bases and J lost 2, with 6 bases in between.

This sequence joins TRBV5-6 and TRBJ1-1; no definite D call. In germline, CDR1 is SGHDT, CDR2 YYEEEE. The V end was cut by 4 bases, the J end by 0 bases, with 16 bases between. The CDR3 consists of 16 residues. The CDR3 loop reads CASSARGGRLNTEAFF. CDR3 sequence (DNA): TGTGCCAGCAGCGCCCGGGGAGGGCGGTTGAACACTGAAGCTTTCTTT. Variable domain in full (rest from reference TRBV5-6 and TRBJ1-1): DAGVTQSPTHLIKTRGQQVTLRCSPKSGHDTVSWYQQALGQGPQFIFQYYEEEERQRGNFPDRFSGHQFPNYSSELNVNALLLGDSALYLCASSARGGRLNTEAFFGQGTRLTVV.

This clone was detected only once. The CDR3 region has the DNA TGTGCCAGCAGTGAAGCGCTATTAGTGAATGAGCAGTTCTTC. It codes for CASSEALLVNEQFF. The chain joins TRBV2 to TRBJ2-1; no clear D gene. V dropped 0 bases and J dropped 7 bases, with 10 bases sitting between them. Germline values: CDR1 SNHLY, CDR2 FYNNEI. The CDR3 is made up of 14 amino acids.

The chain joins TRBV5-6 to TRBJ2-1; D gene ambiguous. Trimming took 3 bases from V and 6 from J, leaving 13 bases between them. There are 14 residues in the CDR3. Germline V gene lookup returns CDR1 SGHDT and CDR2 YYEEEE. The CDR3 is CASSSSRLPNEQFF. Here the CDR3 DNA reads TGTGCCAGCAGCTCCTCTCGACTCCCCAATGAGCAGTTCTTC.

V and J are TRBV27 and TRBJ2-7; D perhaps matches TRBD2 (6 bases). The CDR3 consists of 14 residues. The germline CDR1 and CDR2 sequences are MNHEY and SMNVEV (reference sequence). Trimming took off 8 bases at V and 6 bases at J, with 20 bases between the two ends. CDR3 coding DNA: TGTGCCAGCCAATCTCCCGGGAGAGAGTCCGAGCAGTACTTC. Translated: CASQSPGRESEQYF.

The chain uses TRBV4-1 and TRBJ1-2; 8 bases agree with TRBD1. Germline V CDR1 and CDR2: MGHRA, YSYEKL. The CDR3 totals 15 residues. The ends lost 3 bases at V and 8 bases at J; junction bases unmatched: 11. The CDR3 here is CASSHLGTGQGGYTF. In DNA form, the CDR3 reads TGCGCCAGCAGCCACCTTGGGACAGGCCAAGGGGGCTACACCTTC.

The chain combines TRBV14 with TRBJ1-2; TRBD1 agrees at 7 bases. Germline CDR1 and CDR2: SGHDN and FVKESK. The CDR3 extends over 13 amino acids. The V segment lost 6 bases and the J segment 2 bases; nucleotides outside the gene matches: 3. The CDR3 loop reads CASRRTGNYGYTF. The CDR3 region has the DNA TGTGCCAGCAGGCGGACAGGCAACTATGGCTACACCTTC. The full variable domain, its missing parts supplied by reference TRBV14 and TRBJ1-2, is EAGVTQFPSHSVIEKGQTVTLRCDPISGHDNLYWYRRVMGKEIKFLLHFVKESKQDESGMPNNRFLAERTGGTYSTLKVQPAELEDSGVYFCASRRTGNYGYTFGSGTRLTVV.

V is TRBV10-3 and J is TRBJ1-4, with 7 bases identical to TRBD1. CDR3 length equals 13 residues. Per the germline V gene, CDR1 is ENHRY and CDR2 is SYGVKD. The V segment lost 7 bases and the J segment 4 bases; nucleotides outside the gene matches: 3. The CDR3 reads CAIKGGDNEKLFF. The CDR3 coding sequence is TGTGCCATCAAAGGGGGCGATAATGAAAAACTGTTTTTT.

The J gene is TRBJ2-1, the V gene TRBV7-9; TRBD2 matches at 12 bases. This CDR3 spans 18 amino acids. With 5 bases clipped from V and 9 bases from J, the junction kept 17 bases outside the gene matches. Germline assignment: CDR1 SEHNR and CDR2 FQNEAQ (reference sequence). The CDR3 sequence is CASSRDRSLAGGLSEQFF. DNA for the CDR3: TGTGCCAGCAGCCGCGACAGGTCGCTAGCGGGAGGGCTAAGTGAGCAGTTCTTC.

V gene TRBV5-6 combines with J gene TRBJ1-2; D remains unclear. This CDR3 comprises 13 residues. Germline CDR1 and CDR2: SGHDT and YYEEEE. Trimming pared 3 bases from V and 5 bases from J, leaving 11 bases between. The CDR3 region has the DNA TGTGCCAGCAGCTCTCTAGTGGATTATGGCTACACCTTC. Translated: CASSSLVDYGYTF.

The chain recombines TRBV19 with TRBJ1-1, with a tentative D call TRBD1 (5 bases). With 5 bases removed from V and 0 bases from J, the gap between germline ends came to 19 bases. This CDR3 comprises 17 residues. Germline V gives CDR1 LNHDA, CDR2 SQIVND (reference sequence). The CDR3: CASSHPGSGQMNTEAFF. CDR3 sequence (DNA): TGTGCCAGTAGTCACCCCGGTTCAGGGCAGATGAACACTGAAGCTTTCTTT.